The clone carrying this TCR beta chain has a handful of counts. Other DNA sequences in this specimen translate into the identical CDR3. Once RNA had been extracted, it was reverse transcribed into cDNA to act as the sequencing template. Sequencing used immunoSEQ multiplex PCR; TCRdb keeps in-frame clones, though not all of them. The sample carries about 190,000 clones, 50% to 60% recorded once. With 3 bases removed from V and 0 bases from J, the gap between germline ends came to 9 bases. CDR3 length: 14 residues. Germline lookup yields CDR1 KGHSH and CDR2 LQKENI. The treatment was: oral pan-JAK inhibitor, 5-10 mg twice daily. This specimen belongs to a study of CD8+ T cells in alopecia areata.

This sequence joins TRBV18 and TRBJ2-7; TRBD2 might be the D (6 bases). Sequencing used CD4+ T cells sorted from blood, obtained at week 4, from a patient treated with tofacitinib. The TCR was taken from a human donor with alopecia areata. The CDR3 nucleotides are TGTGCCAGCTCACCGGGACTGAGCTCCTACGAGCAGTACTTC. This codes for CASSPGLSSYEQYF.